This T cell receptor beta chain was observed in a study of neurological immune-mediated disorders. General study points: The level of TCR clonal expansion was highest in patients with HTLV-1-associated myelopathy and lowest in multiple sclerosis, where it fell below the level seen in healthy controls.

The sample holds many counts of this clonotype. The antigen is undetermined. V lost 1 base to trimming and J lost 4 bases, with 11 bases between them. Germline values: CDR1 SGHRS, CDR2 YFSETQ. The CDR3 has 15 residues. The making of cDNA relied on 5'RACE with 10-nucleotide random UMIs. Over 160 million TCR-beta sequences from 15-18 subjects were obtained in each sequencing run. TCRdb analysed the 5' RACE reads with MiXCR anew, one entry per CDR3 protein. The table records 35,000 or so distinct CDR3 sequences, about 9.3% of them present only once. The clonotype originates from a woman in her 30s with HTLV-1-associated myelopathy (HAM/TSP). J is TRBJ2-2 and V is TRBV5-1; a possible D gene is TRBD1 (5 bases). Sequencing was done on a sample of PBMCs. The CDR3 reads CASSLIQGGTGELFF. As DNA, the CDR3 is TGCGCCAGCAGCTTGATCCAGGGCGGCACCGGGGAGCTGTTTTTT.